Each of the 16 T cell receptor beta chains below was sequenced from the same sample in a study of blood T cell repertoires in COVID-19. The repertoire was sequenced with immunoSEQ multiplex PCR; TCRdb's copy has only in-frame clones and lacks some. Counted here are hundreds of thousands of clones, around 86% occurring once; the ten biggest clones make up 1.6%. Sequenced: PBMCs or T cells enriched from blood (not recorded which). All receptors come from a woman in her forties or fifties who had recovered from COVID-19.

The chain employs TRBV4-1 and TRBJ2-5, with D maybe TRBD1 (6 bases). The V gene lost 1 base and the J gene lost 4 bases, with 16 bases spanning the gap. The CDR3 covers 16 residues. The germline gives CDR1 MGHRA, CDR2 YSYEKL. The CDR3 loop is CASSQAGPQGRETQYF. The DNA of the CDR3 is TGCGCCAGCAGCCAAGCTGGGCCCCAGGGGAGAGAGACCCAGTACTTC.

V gene TRBV28 combines with J gene TRBJ2-5, with D tentatively TRBD1 (5 bases). Trimming shortened V by 7 bases and J by 4 bases, and 13 bases separated the two germline ends. CDR1 and CDR2 (germline): MDHEN, SYDVKM. This CDR3 is 13 amino acids long. This CDR3 is CASTPTGAETQYF. In nucleotides, the CDR3 is TGTGCCAGCACCCCTACAGGCGCAGAGACCCAGTACTTC.

CDR3: CASSSPGQGHNEQFF. CDR3 DNA sequence: TGTGCCAGCAGCTCCCCGGGACAGGGCCACAATGAGCAGTTCTTC. This sequence joins TRBV7-9 and TRBJ2-1, with TRBD1 matching 9 bases. This CDR3 has 15 amino acids. Germline CDR1 SEHNR, CDR2 FQNEAQ (reference sequence). The trim removed 4 bases at V and 5 bases at J, leaving 6 bases unmatched.

Only one count was recorded for this clone. The CDR3 loop is CASSWGVGDTQYF. CDR3 coding DNA: TGTGCCAGCAGCTGGGGGGTAGGAGATACGCAGTATTTT. This sequence joins TRBV7-2 and TRBJ2-3; the D gene is possibly TRBD2 (6 bases). CDR3 length equals 13 residues. Germline assignment: CDR1 SGHTA and CDR2 FQGNSA. V was trimmed by 4 bases and J by 5 bases, leaving 10 bases between them. Filled out from reference TRBV7-2 and TRBJ2-3, the complete variable domain reads GAGVSQSPSNKVTEKGKDVELRCDPISGHTALYWYRQSLGQGLEFLIYFQGNSAPDKSGLPSDRFSAERTGGSVSTLTIQRTQQEDSAVYLCASSWGVGDTQYFGPGTRLTVL.

The V call is TRBV9, the J call TRBJ2-6, with 8 bases lining up with TRBD1. CDR1 and CDR2 (germline): SGDLS, YYNGEE. Unmatched junction bases numbered 6, after V lost 2 bases and J lost 5 bases. There are 16 residues in the CDR3. Here the CDR3 DNA reads TGTGCCAGCAGCGTTAACAGGGGGTTAAGGGCCAACGTCCTGACTTTC. As protein: CASSVNRGLRANVLTF.

By sample fraction, this clone is medium-sized. The chain combines TRBV6-1 with TRBJ1-1; D is unclear. The V end lost 3 bases, the J end lost 1 base, and 6 bases lay between the germline ends. CDR3 length: 13 amino acids. Per the germline V gene, CDR1 is MNHNS and CDR2 is SASEGT. The CDR3 spells CASSERENTEAFF. The CDR3 DNA follows: TGTGCCAGCAGTGAGCGGGAGAACACTGAAGCTTTCTTT.

This clone was seen a few times. The V call is TRBV2, the J call TRBJ1-2; D is unresolved. The ends were cut back, 7 bases at V and 5 bases at J, with 8 bases in the middle. The germline V gene encodes CDR1 SNHLY and CDR2 FYNNEI. The CDR3 is 11 amino acids. The CDR3 reads CASKRSYGYTF. As DNA, the CDR3 is TGTGCCAGCAAGCGTTCATATGGCTACACCTTC.

The V gene is TRBV7-6, the J gene TRBJ1-6; no firm D call. The CDR3 is 13 amino acids. The V end was cut by 1 base, the J end by 9 bases, with 7 bases between. Germline V gene sequence: CDR1 SGHVS, CDR2 FNYEAQ. In DNA, the CDR3 is TGTGCCAGCAGCTTAGAAACAGCTTCACCCCTCCACTTT. It is translated as CASSLETASPLHF.

As for this clone: Germline and junction disagree at one end, which may indicate a read error. The chain recombines TRBV6-1 with TRBJ1-1; TRBD1 aligns across 7 bases. The CDR3 is 12 amino acids. Germline V CDR1 and CDR2: MNHNS, SASEGT. CDR3 region: CASSEKRTGSLF. DNA of the CDR3: TGTGCCAGCAGTGAAAAGAGGACAGGCAGCCTCTTT.

Only a few counts were recorded for this clone. This rearrangement joins TRBV5-1 to TRBJ2-6; tentative D call: TRBD2 (5 bases). The CDR3 has 14 amino acids. Germline assignment: CDR1 SGHRS and CDR2 YFSETQ. Trimming removed 7 bases at V and 0 bases at J, with 8 bases between. In DNA, the CDR3 is TGCGCCAGCGGACTGAGCTCTGGGGCCAACGTCCTGACTTTC. It encodes CASGLSSGANVLTF.

The CDR3 region has the DNA TGTGCCAGCAGTTACACAGACAGGGCGGGTAATGAAAAACTGTTTTTT. Protein sequence: CASSYTDRAGNEKLFF. This sequence joins TRBV6-5 and TRBJ1-4, with 7 positions matching TRBD1. Germline V lookup: CDR1 MNHEY, CDR2 SVGAGI. This CDR3 is 16 amino acids long. With V trimmed by 2 bases and J by 4 bases, 7 bases remained unmatched.

The chain uses TRBV15 and TRBJ1-4; the D is unclear. V dropped 8 bases and J dropped 1 base, with 11 bases sitting between them. CDR1 is LNHNV and CDR2 is YYDKDF in the germline V gene (reference sequence). The CDR3 has 14 residues. Here the CDR3 reads CATQKTRTNEKLFF. The CDR3 DNA reads TGTGCCACCCAAAAAACAAGAACTAATGAAAAACTGTTTTTT.

The chain uses TRBV3-1 (or the pseudogene TRBV3-2) and TRBJ2-1, with 14 bases identical to TRBD2. The germline V gene encodes CDR1 LGHDT and CDR2 YNNKEL (reference sequence). With 1 base clipped from V and 7 bases from J, the junction kept 9 bases outside the gene matches. There are 18 residues in the CDR3. The CDR3 protein is CASSQVGLAGARGNEQFF. The CDR3, as DNA: TGTGCCAGCAGCCAAGTGGGACTAGCGGGAGCCCGTGGGAATGAGCAGTTCTTC.

This rearrangement joins TRBV28 to TRBJ2-3; 13 positions agree with TRBD2. V gave up 3 bases and J gave up 5 bases; unmatched junction bases: 14. This CDR3 is 19 amino acids long. Germline V gives CDR1 MDHEN, CDR2 SYDVKM. CDR3 bases: TGTGCCAGCAGTTTTCCCTATCCCGGACTAGCGGGAGAAGTAGATACGCAGTATTTT. Translation gives CASSFPYPGLAGEVDTQYF.

This clone was seen a handful of times. The rearrangement uses TRBV27 and TRBJ1-5; no firm D call. The CDR3 runs to 13 residues. CDR1 is MNHEY and CDR2 is SMNVEV in the germline V gene (reference sequence). V dropped 6 bases and J dropped 3 bases, with 9 bases sitting between them. CDR3 nucleotide sequence: TGTGCCAGCAGCCCGGGATACAATCAGCCCCAGCATTTT. As protein: CASSPGYNQPQHF.

The V gene is TRBV19, the J gene TRBJ1-6; TRBD1 matches 9 bases. From germline, CDR1 is LNHDA and CDR2 SQIVND (reference sequence). The CDR3 length is 15 residues. V was clipped by 6 bases and J by 11 bases; unmatched bases: 11. The CDR3 region is CASRPGQGASAPLHF. Here the CDR3 DNA reads TGTGCCAGTAGGCCGGGACAGGGTGCTTCGGCACCCCTCCACTTT.